A selection of T cell receptor beta chains follows, all from one sample in a study of blood T cell repertoires in COVID-19. The protocol was immunoSEQ multiplex PCR, while the TCRdb copy is restricted to in-frame clones and leaves out a portion. The sample lists 70,000 to 100,000 clones; roughly 90% were seen once. Sequencing used peripheral blood. The receptors shown here come from an elderly woman with acute or convalescent COVID-19. The CDR3 runs from the conserved cysteine through the conserved F or W. D genes are given only for firm matches. Only some rows state a clone size, as once, few, many or a class for expanded clones.

d_call: TRBD2
clone_size: .
v_call: TRBV13
j_call: TRBJ2-3
cdr3_nt: TGTGCCAGCAGCTTAAACGGGGGGAGCACAGATACGCAGTATTTT
cdr3_aa: CASSLNGGSTDTQYF

d_call: TRBD1
clone_size: once
v_call: TRBV7-2
j_call: TRBJ2-1
cdr3_nt: TGTGCCAGCAGCCTCAGGACAGGTCGAGATGAGCAGTTCTTC
cdr3_aa: CASSLRTGRDEQFF

d_call: .
clone_size: .
v_call: TRBV7-2
j_call: TRBJ1-6
cdr3_nt: TGTGCCAGCAGCGCCCTGGGCCGAAATTCACCCCTCCACTTT
cdr3_aa: CASSALGRNSPLHF

d_call: .
clone_size: once
v_call: TRBV6-5
j_call: TRBJ2-2
cdr3_nt: TGTGCCAGCAGACGGAGACAGGACCAGGCCGGGGAGCTGTTTTTT
cdr3_aa: CASRRRQDQAGELFF

d_call: .
clone_size: .
v_call: TRBV20-1
j_call: TRBJ1-1
cdr3_nt: TGCAGTGCTAGATCTTACACTGAAGCTTTCTTT
cdr3_aa: CSARSYTEAFF

d_call: .
clone_size: .
v_call: TRBV2
j_call: TRBJ1-2
cdr3_nt: TGTGCCAGCAGTGACGGAGGAGTCCCCTATGGCTACACCTTC
cdr3_aa: CASSDGGVPYGYTF

d_call: TRBD1
clone_size: .
v_call: TRBV10-2
j_call: TRBJ1-2
cdr3_nt: TGCGCCAGCAATCAGACAGGGGGCTATGGCTACACCTTC
cdr3_aa: CASNQTGGYGYTF

d_call: .
clone_size: .
v_call: TRBV3-1/TRBV3-2
j_call: TRBJ2-5
cdr3_nt: TGTGCCAGCAGCCAACGGACAGTACAAGAGACCCAGTACTTC
cdr3_aa: CASSQRTVQETQYF

d_call: .
clone_size: once
v_call: TRBV10-3
j_call: TRBJ2-7
cdr3_nt: TGTGCCATCAGTGAGACGAGTTACGAGCAGTACTTC
cdr3_aa: CAISETSYEQYF

d_call: .
clone_size: .
v_call: TRBV7-8
j_call: TRBJ2-5
cdr3_nt: TGTGCCAGCAGCTCGCAGGGATATCAAGAGACCCAGTACTTC
cdr3_aa: CASSSQGYQETQYF

d_call: TRBD1
clone_size: .
v_call: TRBV2
j_call: TRBJ1-6
cdr3_nt: TGTGCCAGCAGTTACCAGGGGGCCTTAAATAATTCACCCCTCCACTTT
cdr3_aa: CASSYQGALNNSPLHF

d_call: .
clone_size: once
v_call: TRBV7-3
j_call: TRBJ1-4
cdr3_nt: TGTGCCAGCAGCTCCAGGGCTAATGAAAAACTGTTTTTT
cdr3_aa: CASSSRANEKLFF

d_call: TRBD1
clone_size: .
v_call: TRBV19
j_call: TRBJ2-2
cdr3_nt: TGTGCCAGTAGGGCCAGGGGGCAATCCACCGGGGAGCTGTTTTTT
cdr3_aa: CASRARGQSTGELFF

d_call: TRBD1
clone_size: .
v_call: TRBV5-1
j_call: TRBJ2-1
cdr3_nt: TGCGCCAGCAGCCAAAAGGGGGACAGGGGGTTGGTCGGAGAGTATGAGCAGTTCTTC
cdr3_aa: CASSQKGDRGLVGEYEQFF

d_call: TRBD2
clone_size: .
v_call: TRBV10-2
j_call: TRBJ2-2
cdr3_nt: TGCGCCAGCAGTGAGCTGGCTAGCGGGGGATCCGCGAACACCGGGGAGCTGTTTTTT
cdr3_aa: CASSELASGGSANTGELFF

d_call: TRBD1
clone_size: .
v_call: TRBV7-9
j_call: TRBJ2-1
cdr3_nt: TGTGCCAGCAGCCGGGGACAGGGAGGCTACAATGAGCAGTTCTTC
cdr3_aa: CASSRGQGGYNEQFF